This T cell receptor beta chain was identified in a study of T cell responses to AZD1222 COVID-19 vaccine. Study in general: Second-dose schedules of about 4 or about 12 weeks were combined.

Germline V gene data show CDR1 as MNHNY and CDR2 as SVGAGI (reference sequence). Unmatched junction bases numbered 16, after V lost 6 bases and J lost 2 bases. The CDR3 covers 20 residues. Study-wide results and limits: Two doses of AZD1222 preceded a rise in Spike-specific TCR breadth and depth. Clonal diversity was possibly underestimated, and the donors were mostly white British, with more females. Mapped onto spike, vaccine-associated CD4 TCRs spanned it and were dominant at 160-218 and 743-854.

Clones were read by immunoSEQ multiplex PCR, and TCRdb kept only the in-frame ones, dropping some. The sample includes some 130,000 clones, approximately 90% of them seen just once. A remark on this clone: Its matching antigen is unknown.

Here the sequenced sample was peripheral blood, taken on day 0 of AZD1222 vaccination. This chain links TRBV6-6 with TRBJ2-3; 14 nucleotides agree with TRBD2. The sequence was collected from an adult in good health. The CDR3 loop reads CASSPELFPGLAGVTDTQYF. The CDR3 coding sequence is TGTGCCAGCAGCCCAGAACTATTCCCGGGACTAGCGGGGGTCACAGATACGCAGTATTTT.